This T cell receptor beta chain derives from a study of T cells after yellow fever vaccination (dated by TCRdb to the late 2010s). Broadly, across the study: Libraries from fractions with low cell numbers were prepared with the SMART-Seq v4 Ultra Low Input RNA kit. Bulk TCR alpha and beta repertoires were sequenced longitudinally to track T-cell clones before and after primary and booster YFV17D yellow fever vaccination. Two healthy male donors, one aged 18 to 29 and one aged 30 to 40 years, made up the cohort. Bulk PBMC replicates and cell subsets were isolated from blood drawn at multiple timepoints before and after both primary and secondary immunization.

The treatment or condition tag for this specimen amounts to: live attenuated yellow fever vaccine strain. Two biological replicates of bulk PBMCs were collected at each blood-draw timepoint. PBMCs were isolated from peripheral blood using a standard Ficoll-Paque protocol. RNA was extracted with TriZol from bulk PBMCs, CD4 and CD8 fractions, and dextramer-positive and dextramer-negative fractions. On the study overall, not on this receptor specifically: Because the study included only a couple of donors, the extent to which the findings can be generalized is limited. After the booster, most clones that had expanded after primary vaccination were detected again (around 95% of CD4 and roughly 86% of CD8), suggesting broad maintenance of memory. Compared with the primary T-cell response, the secondary T-cell response was weaker but faster, peaking on day 5 rather than day 15. FACS-sorted repertoires could contain abundant contaminating clonotypes from the bulk population, so computational filtering was required. A small share of clonotypes was detected in both CD4 and CD8 compartments, with the overlap likely arising from convergent recombination.

TCR cDNA was made using 5'RACE template switching, a step that added a universal primer site and unique molecular identifiers. Priming for cDNA synthesis came from both the TCR alpha and TCR beta constant segments. Library amplification used two PCR steps, and the second PCR step added sample barcodes and sequencing adapters. Sequencing of libraries was performed on Illumina HiSeq 2500 (2x100 bp) or NovaSeq (2x150 bp). The study's own analysis went as follows. Reads were demultiplexed and collapsed into UMI consensus sequences with MIGEC, and V(D)J alignment was performed with MiXCR. Vaccine-responding clonotypes were identified with edgeR using replicate PBMC samples, with FDR below 0.01 and a log2 fold change above 5 up to day 15 being required. Bulk clonotypes were assigned CD4 or CD8 identity according to which sequenced CD4 or CD8 repertoire held them at higher abundance. The public sequencing data were trimmed at Q25 with fastp and processed into clonotypes with MiXCR by TCRdb, which kept only in-frame beta chains. Here each entry gathers all rows of one CDR3 protein and keeps the most common genes and DNA. It is TCRdb's table, rather than the study itself, that gives the V and J calls and clone size. The sample table lists hundreds of thousands of distinct CDR3 sequences, 19% of them with a count of one. 14% of the sample goes to the ten largest clones.

There are 14 amino acids in the CDR3, from cysteine to phenylalanine inclusive. Only the CDR3 region is kept as DNA, spanning 42 bases read in frame from base 1. CDR1 and CDR2 are drawn from the germline V gene: SNHLY, FYNNEI. From V the trimming removes 5 bases and from J it removes 4 bases, while the gene matches leave 8 bases of the junction unaccounted for. As regards this clonotype: This clone's antigen is unknown. No per-base quality is available; no much larger clone lies one base away.

Sample: PBMCs, taken 15 days after the yellow fever booster vaccination. The chain couples TRBV2 to TRBJ2-7; TRBD2 matches 7 bases in the middle. This receptor was obtained from a young man who received the YFV17D yellow fever vaccine. This receptor carries the CDR3 CASSHERDGYEQYF. The bases read TGTGCCAGCAGTCACGAGCGGGACGGGTACGAGCAGTACTTC.